These 26 T cell receptor beta chains share one sample of origin, sequenced in a study of T cell changes during pregnancy in multiple sclerosis. Profiling relied on immunoSEQ multiplex PCR, and the TCRdb table lists in-frame clones only, not all of them. The sample contains 35,000 or so clones, approximately 85% of which appear only once. Source: CD4+ T cells from peripheral blood mononuclear cells, taken before pregnancy. All receptors derive from a female donor with multiple sclerosis, enrolled in a pregnancy study.

The chain joins TRBV5-1 to TRBJ2-3; 16 positions match TRBD2. V shed 4 bases and J 4 bases; nucleotides not matched to a gene: 6. CDR1 and CDR2 (germline): SGHRS, YFSETQ. The CDR3 spans 17 residues. The CDR3 DNA sequence: TGCGCCAGCAGCCGAGGGACTAGCGGGAGGGCCGCAGATACGCAGTATTTT. This encodes CASSRGTSGRAADTQYF.

V is TRBV28 and J is TRBJ1-2; TRBD1 is a possible D gene (5 bases). The CDR3 sequence is 14 residues long. The germline CDR1 and CDR2 sequences are MDHEN and SYDVKM. Trimming shortened V by 8 bases and J by 4 bases, and 17 bases separated the two germline ends. CDR3 coding DNA: TGTGCCAGCCTAACCCGGGGGGGAAGCTATGGCTACACCTTC. Amino acid sequence: CASLTRGGSYGYTF.

The chain joins TRBV6-1 to TRBJ2-4; D unclear. Germline-derived CDR1 and CDR2 are MNHNS and SASEGT. The V gene lost 0 bases and the J gene lost 0 bases, with 9 bases spanning the gap. The CDR3 is made up of 16 amino acids. The CDR3 DNA sequence: TGTGCCAGCAGTGAAGCGAGGTCATTAGCCAAAAACATTCAGTACTTC. Amino acid sequence: CASSEARSLAKNIQYF.

The rearrangement uses TRBV7-2 and TRBJ2-1; 11 nucleotides agree with TRBD2. This CDR3 is built from 16 residues. The V gene's germline CDR1 is SGHTA and CDR2 FQGNSA. The junction had 9 bases not matched to a gene; V was cut back by 6 bases and J by 5 bases. CDR3 nucleotides: TGTGCCAGCAGACTGGTAGCGGGAGGGCCCAACAATGAGCAGTTCTTC. It is translated as CASRLVAGGPNNEQFF.

V is TRBV9 and J is TRBJ1-1, with D possibly being TRBD1 (6 bases). From germline, CDR1 is SGDLS and CDR2 YYNGEE. The V gene lost 7 bases and the J gene lost 0 bases, with 10 bases spanning the gap. The CDR3 is 13 amino acids. The CDR3 reads CASQQGLNTEAFF. The CDR3 nucleotides are TGTGCCAGCCAACAGGGCCTGAACACTGAAGCTTTCTTT.

Concerning this clone itself: A read error may produce the germline difference seen at one junction end. The rearrangement links TRBV2 to TRBJ2-1; D assignment may be TRBD1 or TRBD2 (5 bases each). The CDR3 length is 13 residues. The germline V gene encodes CDR1 SNHLY and CDR2 FYNNEI. CDR3 nucleotides: TGTGCCAGCAGAGAAGAGGGCAGGGATGAGCAGTTCTTC. Its translation: CASREEGRDEQFF.

The chain employs TRBV18 and TRBJ1-2, with TRBD1 matching over 9 bases. The CDR3 is 14 amino acids. Germline V gene data show CDR1 as KGHSH and CDR2 as LQKENI. Trimming took 4 bases from V and 6 from J; bases not matched to a gene: 6. The CDR3 bases are TGTGCCAGCTCACAGGGACAGGGAGCTCATGGCTACACCTTC. It codes for CASSQGQGAHGYTF. The entire variable domain, with the rest obtained from reference TRBV18 and TRBJ1-2, is as follows: NAGVMQNPRHLVRRRGQEARLRCSPMKGHSHVYWYRQLPEEGLKFMVYLQKENIIDESGMPKERFSAEFPKEGPSILRIQQVVRGDSAAYFCASSQGQGAHGYTFGSGTRLTVV.

V is TRBV2 and J is TRBJ2-7; 7 nucleotides agree with TRBD1. J gave up 6 bases and V 8 bases, and 4 bases lay outside the gene matches. The CDR3 is 11 amino acids. Per germline, CDR1 SNHLY and CDR2 FYNNEI. The CDR3 DNA reads as TGTGCCAGCGTGTCAGGGGGCGAGCAGTACTTC. It yields the protein CASVSGGEQYF.

This chain connects TRBV6-5 to TRBJ1-1, with 8 bases fitting TRBD1. There are 15 residues in the CDR3. Germline assignment: CDR1 MNHEY and CDR2 SVGAGI. J lost 1 base, V lost 4 bases, and 5 bases had no gene match. CDR3 DNA sequence: TGTGCCAGCAGTTCCCCGACAGGGGCGAACACTGAAGCTTTCTTT. This sequence encodes CASSSPTGANTEAFF.

The J gene is TRBJ2-7, the V gene TRBV6-4, with 7 bases aligning to TRBD1. The CDR3 extends over 15 amino acids. CDR1 MRHNA and CDR2 SNTAGT come from the germline V gene. The ends lost 3 bases at V and 1 base at J; junction bases unmatched: 6. CDR3 region: CASSERDSPSYEQYF. In DNA, the CDR3 is TGTGCCAGCAGTGAGAGGGACAGCCCGTCCTACGAGCAGTACTTC.

This clone was recorded once. This chain uses TRBV5-4 with TRBJ2-7, with TRBD2 identical over 7 bases. This CDR3 region has 14 residues. J gave up 5 bases and V 3 bases, and 8 bases lay outside the gene matches. Germline V lookup: CDR1 SGHNT, CDR2 YYREEE (reference sequence). The CDR3 nucleotides read TGTGCCAGCAGCTCTCGGGGAGGGAGGAACGAGCAGTACTTC. Amino acid sequence: CASSSRGGRNEQYF.

The chain combines TRBV5-1 with TRBJ2-3; D is possibly TRBD2 (6 bases). The V gene's germline CDR1 is SGHRS and CDR2 YFSETQ. The CDR3 spans 15 residues. V was clipped by 4 bases and J by 4 bases, with 16 bases between them. In DNA form, the CDR3 reads TGCGCCAGCAGCCTTACCCCGGGGAGGTCAGATACGCAGTATTTT. It translates to CASSLTPGRSDTQYF. The full variable domain, completed using reference TRBV5-1 and TRBJ2-3, is KAGVTQTPRYLIKTRGQQVTLSCSPISGHRSVSWYQQTPGQGLQFLFEYFSETQRNKGNFPGRFSGRQFSNSRSEMNVSTLELGDSALYLCASSLTPGRSDTQYFGPGTRLTVL.

This chain uses TRBV28 with TRBJ1-5; TRBD1 agrees at 7 bases. The V gene end was trimmed by 8 bases and the J gene end by 2 bases; junction bases not matched to a gene: 9. The germline gives CDR1 MDHEN, CDR2 SYDVKM. This CDR3 region has 15 residues. DNA for the CDR3: TGTGCCAGCGGTTCGTCAGGGGGTGGCAATCAGCCCCAGCATTTT. This sequence encodes CASGSSGGGNQPQHF.

This sequence joins TRBV7-9 and TRBJ2-3, with D perhaps matching TRBD2 (5 bases). Germline CDR1 reads SEHNR; CDR2 reads FQNEAQ (reference sequence). The CDR3 spans 17 residues. Between the trimmed V and J ends, which lost 5 bases and 2 bases, there was a span of 20 bases. The CDR3 region has the DNA TGTGCCAGCAGCCGCGACACCTCCGTCGGGATCACAGATACGCAGTATTTT. It is translated as CASSRDTSVGITDTQYF.

This clone appeared a few times. The chain couples TRBV19 to TRBJ1-4; TRBD1 is a possible D gene (6 bases). Between the trimmed V and J ends, which lost 4 bases and 6 bases, there was a span of 15 bases. Germline V gives CDR1 LNHDA, CDR2 SQIVND (reference sequence). The CDR3 spans 15 residues. The CDR3 loop is CASSSGGGTYEKLFF. CDR3 in DNA: TGTGCCAGTAGTAGCGGGGGCGGGACCTATGAAAAACTGTTTTTT.

The J gene is TRBJ2-5, the V gene TRBV6-1, with unresolved D. From germline, CDR1 is MNHNS and CDR2 SASEGT. The CDR3 consists of 14 residues. Trimming cost V 1 base and J 2 bases, with 8 bases left between them. The CDR3 DNA reads TGTGCCAGCAGTGAAGTGGCAGGACAAGAGACCCAGTACTTC. This sequence encodes CASSEVAGQETQYF.

The rearrangement uses TRBV10-3 and TRBJ2-3; 10 nucleotides agree with TRBD2. Per germline, CDR1 ENHRY and CDR2 SYGVKD. The CDR3 runs 15 residues. V shed 4 bases and J 4 bases; nucleotides not matched to a gene: 5. The CDR3 is CAISAGTSVADTQYF. The CDR3 region has the DNA TGTGCCATCAGTGCGGGGACTAGCGTGGCAGATACGCAGTATTTT.

The V call is TRBV7-3, the J call TRBJ2-3, with a tentative D call TRBD2 (5 bases). Trimming took 2 bases from V and 2 from J, leaving 14 bases between them. This CDR3 is 16 amino acids long. Per germline, CDR1 SGHTA and CDR2 FQGTGA. The CDR3 region is CASSLGERTYTDTQYF. In DNA, the CDR3 is TGTGCCAGCAGCTTAGGAGAGCGGACCTACACAGATACGCAGTATTTT.

This chain joins TRBV28 and TRBJ2-7, with D tentatively TRBD2 (6 bases). Germline lookup yields CDR1 MDHEN and CDR2 SYDVKM. V was trimmed by 8 bases and J by 0 bases, leaving 17 bases between them. The length of the CDR3 is 15 residues. DNA of the CDR3: TGTGCCAGCTCTCGGGGGACGGCTGCCTCCTACGAGCAGTACTTC. This codes for CASSRGTAASYEQYF.

V is TRBV28 and J is TRBJ1-2, with D possibly TRBD1 on 6 matching bases. CDR3 length equals 14 residues. Trimming took 5 bases from V and 5 from J, leaving 15 bases between them. Germline V gives CDR1 MDHEN, CDR2 SYDVKM. CDR3 residues: CASSQTGLRYGYTF. The CDR3 nucleotides are TGTGCCAGCAGTCAAACAGGGTTGCGGTATGGCTACACCTTC.

The V gene is TRBV2, the J gene TRBJ1-1, with no clear D. The CDR3 totals 11 residues. CDR1 and CDR2 (germline): SNHLY, FYNNEI. Trimming removed 6 bases at V and 2 bases at J, with 4 bases between. The CDR3 DNA follows: TGTGCCAGCAGACTCAACACTGAAGCTTTCTTT. Amino acids: CASRLNTEAFF.

In this sample, this clone turned up once. The chain combines TRBV10-1 with TRBJ2-7, with 9 bases lining up with TRBD2. Germline CDR1 reads WNHNN; CDR2 reads SYGVQD (reference sequence). Trimming at V came to 7 bases and at J to 3 bases, leaving 4 bases not matched to a gene. The CDR3 length is 13 residues. CDR3 protein: CASNSGRGYEQYF. The DNA for the CDR3 is TGCGCCAGCAATAGCGGGAGAGGCTACGAGCAGTACTTC.

By share, this clone counts as medium-sized (0.01 to 0.1%). The J gene is TRBJ1-3, the V gene TRBV28; D is unresolved. V lost 11 bases and J 4 bases, leaving 18 bases between the germline ends. The V gene's germline CDR1 is MDHEN and CDR2 SYDVKM. The length of the CDR3 is 14 residues. The CDR3 DNA reads TGTGCCTCTTACCCAAGCACTAGGGGAAACACCATATATTTT. Protein product: CASYPSTRGNTIYF.

V is TRBV14 and J is TRBJ2-3; D ambiguous. Trimming removed 2 bases at V and 7 bases at J, with 7 bases between. Germline V gene data show CDR1 as SGHDN and CDR2 as FVKESK. The CDR3 runs 12 residues. The CDR3 DNA reads as TGTGCCAGCAGCCAACTCAGATATACGCAGTATTTT. It encodes CASSQLRYTQYF.

The chain recombines TRBV18 with TRBJ2-1; 7 nucleotides match TRBD2. Germline CDR1 KGHSH, CDR2 LQKENI. The CDR3 spans 14 residues. J was trimmed by 6 bases and V by 5 bases; bases with no gene match: 7. CDR3 sequence (DNA): TGTGCCAGCTCATGGCGGGAGATGCTCAATGAGCAGTTCTTC. This sequence encodes CASSWREMLNEQFF.

This clone was seen once. The V call is TRBV19, the J call TRBJ2-3; D gene ambiguous. CDR3 size: 14 residues. In germline, CDR1 is LNHDA, CDR2 SQIVND (reference sequence). Trimming took off 6 bases at V and 1 base at J, with 11 bases between the two ends. The DNA of the CDR3 is TGTGCCAGTAGATCCCCGGGTGGCACAGATACGCAGTATTTT. This gives the protein CASRSPGGTDTQYF.